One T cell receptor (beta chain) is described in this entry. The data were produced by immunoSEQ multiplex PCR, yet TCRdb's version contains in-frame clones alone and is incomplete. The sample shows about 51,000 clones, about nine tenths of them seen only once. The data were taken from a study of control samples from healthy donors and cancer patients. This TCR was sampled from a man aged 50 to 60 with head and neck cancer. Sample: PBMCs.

The CDR3 reads CAWTTYPGRESPDTQYF. In DNA, the CDR3 is TGTGCCTGGACCACTTACCCGGGGCGGGAGTCCCCAGATACGCAGTATTTT. V and J are TRBV30 and TRBJ2-3; 7 bases fit TRBD2. There are 17 residues in the CDR3. Germline trimming cut 4 bases from V and 4 bases from J; bases unmatched to any gene: 17. Per germline, CDR1 GTSNPN and CDR2 SVGIG (reference sequence). The entire variable domain, with the rest obtained from reference TRBV30 and TRBJ2-3, is as follows: SQTIHQWPATLVQPVGSPLSLECTVEGTSNPNLYWYRQAAGRGLQLLFYSVGIGQISSEVPQNLSASRPQDRQFILSSKKLLLSDSGFYLCAWTTYPGRESPDTQYFGPGTRLTVL.